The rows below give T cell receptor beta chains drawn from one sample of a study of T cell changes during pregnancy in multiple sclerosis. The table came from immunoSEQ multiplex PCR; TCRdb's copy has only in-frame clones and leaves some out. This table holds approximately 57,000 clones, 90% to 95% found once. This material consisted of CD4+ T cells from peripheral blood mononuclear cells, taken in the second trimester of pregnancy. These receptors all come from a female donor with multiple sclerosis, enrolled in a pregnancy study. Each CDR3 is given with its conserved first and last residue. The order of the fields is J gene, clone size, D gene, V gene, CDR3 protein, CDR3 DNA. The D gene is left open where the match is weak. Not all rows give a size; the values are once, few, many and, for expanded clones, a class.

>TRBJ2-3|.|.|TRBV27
CASSRSEGDTQYF
TGTGCCAGCAGTAGATCGGAGGGAGATACGCAGTATTTT
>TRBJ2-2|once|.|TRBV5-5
CASSLEGGSNTGELFF
TGTGCCAGCAGCTTGGAAGGCGGTTCGAACACCGGGGAGCTGTTTTTT
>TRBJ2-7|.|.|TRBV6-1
CASSGPSYEQYF
TGTGCCAGCAGTGGGCCTTCCTACGAGCAGTACTTC
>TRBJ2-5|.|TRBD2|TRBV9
CASSVDGTSGSSETQYF
TGTGCCAGCAGCGTAGACGGGACTAGCGGGAGCTCAGAGACCCAGTACTTC
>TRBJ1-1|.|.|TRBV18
CASSPGDDYTEAFF
TGTGCCAGCTCACCAGGAGACGACTACACTGAAGCTTTCTTT
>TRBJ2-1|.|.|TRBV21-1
CASLLDEQFF
TGTGCCAGCCTTCTCGATGAGCAGTTCTTC
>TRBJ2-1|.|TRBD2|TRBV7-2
CASSLWGDYYNEQFF
TGTGCCAGCAGCTTGTGGGGGGACTACTACAATGAGCAGTTCTTC
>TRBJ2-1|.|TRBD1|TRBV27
CASSLLDRDHEQFF
TGTGCCAGCAGTCTTCTGGACAGGGACCATGAGCAGTTCTTC
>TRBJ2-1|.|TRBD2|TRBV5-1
CASSWGGTSGNNEQFF
TGCGCCAGCAGCTGGGGGGGGACTAGCGGAAACAATGAGCAGTTCTTC
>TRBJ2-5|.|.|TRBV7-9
CASSSRGPETQYF
TGTGCCAGCAGCTCACGGGGTCCGGAGACCCAGTACTTC
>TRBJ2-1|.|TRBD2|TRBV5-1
CASSLSSGRAMSYNEQFF
TGCGCCAGCAGCTTGTCTAGCGGGAGGGCCATGTCCTACAATGAGCAGTTCTTC
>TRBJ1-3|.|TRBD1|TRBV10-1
CASSELQGGRNTIYF
TGCGCCAGCAGTGAGCTACAGGGGGGGAGAAACACCATATATTTT
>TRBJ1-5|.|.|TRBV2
CASSQGSWGNQPQHF
TGTGCCAGCAGCCAGGGGTCTTGGGGCAATCAGCCCCAGCATTTT
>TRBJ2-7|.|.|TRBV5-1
CASSLEGLGYEQYF
TGCGCCAGCAGCTTGGAGGGGCTGGGGTACGAGCAGTACTTC
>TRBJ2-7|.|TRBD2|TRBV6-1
CASSGTTSGSPYFF
TGTGCCAGCAGTGGTACCACTAGCGGGAGTCCCTACTTCTTC
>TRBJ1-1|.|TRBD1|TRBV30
CAWSPRPGQSPNTEAFF
TGTGCCTGGAGCCCTAGACCGGGACAGTCCCCGAACACTGAAGCTTTCTTT
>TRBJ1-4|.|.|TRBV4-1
CASSQDTGLDEKLFF
TGCGCCAGCAGCCAAGATACAGGGCTAGATGAAAAACTGTTTTTT
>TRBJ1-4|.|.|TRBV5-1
CASSPGVVQVNEKLFF
TGCGCCAGCAGCCCCGGTGTTGTCCAGGTTAATGAAAAACTGTTTTTT
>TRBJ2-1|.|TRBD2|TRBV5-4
CATLTSGRTHEQFF
TGTGCCACTCTGACTAGCGGGAGGACCCATGAGCAGTTCTTC
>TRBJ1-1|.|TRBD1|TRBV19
CASSIRDRGNTEAFF
TGTGCCAGTAGTATCCGGGACAGGGGGAACACTGAAGCTTTCTTT
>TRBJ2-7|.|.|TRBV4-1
CASSRAGNAPYEQYF
TGCGCCAGCAGCCGAGCGGGCAACGCACCCTACGAGCAGTACTTC
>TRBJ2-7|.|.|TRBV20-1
CSATTSNQQYF
TGCAGTGCAACCACTAGTAACCAGCAGTACTTC
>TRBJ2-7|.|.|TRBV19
CASRPGSSYEQYF
TGTGCCAGTAGGCCCGGGAGCTCCTACGAGCAGTACTTC
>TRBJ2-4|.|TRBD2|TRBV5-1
CASSSGLAGGASLAKNIQYF
TGCGCCAGCAGCTCCGGACTAGCGGGCGGAGCCAGTCTAGCCAAAAACATTCAGTACTTC
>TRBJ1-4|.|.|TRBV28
CASRSNSVANEKLFF
TGTGCCAGCAGGAGCAACAGTGTCGCTAATGAAAAACTGTTTTTT
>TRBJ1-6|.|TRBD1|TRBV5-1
CASSYGQGDSPLHF
TGCGCCAGCAGCTACGGACAGGGAGATTCACCCCTCCACTTT
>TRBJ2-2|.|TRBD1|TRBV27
CASSLSGTGGTNTGELFF
TGTGCCAGCAGTTTGAGTGGGACAGGGGGGACAAACACCGGGGAGCTGTTTTTT
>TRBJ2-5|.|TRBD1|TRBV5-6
CASSMPGQGEETQYF
TGTGCCAGCAGCATGCCGGGACAGGGGGAAGAGACCCAGTACTTC
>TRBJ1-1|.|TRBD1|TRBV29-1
CSADPGTGNTEAFF
TGCAGCGCTGACCCCGGGACAGGGAACACTGAAGCTTTCTTT
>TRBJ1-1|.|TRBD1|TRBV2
CASRGTATEAFF
TGTGCCAGCAGGGGGACAGCGACTGAAGCTTTCTTT
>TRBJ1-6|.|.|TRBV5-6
CASTLLGDSPLHF
TGTGCCAGCACCTTACTGGGAGATTCACCCCTCCACTTT
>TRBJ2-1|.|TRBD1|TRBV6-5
CASSYPGQGNNEQFF
TGTGCCAGCAGTTACCCGGGACAGGGGAACAATGAGCAGTTCTTC
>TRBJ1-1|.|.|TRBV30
CAWNEVTEAFF
TGTGCCTGGAACGAGGTCACTGAAGCTTTCTTT
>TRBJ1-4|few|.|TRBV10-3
CAIRGSVDEKLFF
TGTGCCATCAGAGGGAGCGTCGATGAAAAACTGTTTTTT
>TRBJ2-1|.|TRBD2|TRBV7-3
CASSSLAGPYNEQFF
TGTGCCAGCAGCTCGCTAGCGGGGCCCTACAATGAGCAGTTCTTC
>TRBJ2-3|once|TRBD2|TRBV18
CASSRLAGGLTDTQYF
TGTGCCAGCTCGCGACTAGCGGGGGGCCTCACAGATACGCAGTATTTT
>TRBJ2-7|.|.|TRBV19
CASSMGATYEQYF
TGTGCCAGTAGTATGGGGGCAACCTACGAGCAGTACTTC
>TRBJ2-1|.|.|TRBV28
CASSPGRLARGNEQFF
TGTGCCAGCAGCCCCGGGCGATTAGCGCGTGGGAATGAGCAGTTCTTC
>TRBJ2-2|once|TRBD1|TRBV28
CASSSSGGNTGELFF
TGTGCCAGCAGTTCCTCAGGGGGGAACACCGGGGAGCTGTTTTTT
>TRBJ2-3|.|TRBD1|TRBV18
CASSPGQGTDTQYF
TGTGCCAGCTCCCCAGGACAGGGCACAGATACGCAGTATTTT
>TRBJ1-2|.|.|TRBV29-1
CSVVGSTGPNYGYTF
TGCAGCGTTGTGGGATCGACAGGCCCTAACTATGGCTACACCTTC
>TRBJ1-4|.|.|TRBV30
CAWTEQGGPLEKLFF
TGTGCCTGGACCGAACAAGGGGGACCCCTCGAAAAACTGTTTTTT
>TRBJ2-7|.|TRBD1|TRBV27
CASSSRWTGDLPYEQYF
TGTGCCAGCAGTTCGCGGTGGACAGGGGACCTTCCCTACGAGCAGTACTTC
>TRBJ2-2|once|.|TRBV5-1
CASSAVDSTGELFF
TGCGCCAGCAGCGCGGTGGACAGCACCGGGGAGCTGTTTTTT
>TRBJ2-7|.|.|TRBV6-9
CASSYLGSGTYEQYF
TGTGCCAGCAGTTATCTCGGGTCGGGAACCTACGAGCAGTACTTC
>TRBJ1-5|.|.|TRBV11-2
CASSLAAGSNQPQHF
TGTGCCAGCAGCTTAGCAGCAGGCAGCAATCAGCCCCAGCATTTT
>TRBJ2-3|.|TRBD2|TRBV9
CASSPRLAVLTDTQYF
TGTGCCAGCAGCCCGCGACTAGCGGTTCTCACAGATACGCAGTATTTT
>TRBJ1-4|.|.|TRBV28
CASEQPANEKLFF
TGTGCCAGTGAACAGCCAGCTAATGAAAAACTGTTTTTT
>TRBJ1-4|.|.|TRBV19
CASTTTGKLFF
TGTGCCAGTACTACGACAGGAAAACTGTTTTTT
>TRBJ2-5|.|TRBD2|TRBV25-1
CASSEFLAGGVETQYF
TGTGCCAGCAGTGAATTCCTAGCGGGAGGGGTGGAGACCCAGTACTTC
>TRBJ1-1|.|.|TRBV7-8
CASSLDKNTEAFF
TGTGCCAGCAGCTTAGACAAGAACACTGAAGCTTTCTTT
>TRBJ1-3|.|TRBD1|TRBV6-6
CASSRTGESSGNTIYF
TGTGCCAGCAGTCGGACAGGCGAGAGCTCTGGAAACACCATATATTTT
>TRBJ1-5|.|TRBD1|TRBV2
CASSWTGKDQPQHF
TGTGCCAGCAGTTGGACAGGGAAGGACCAGCCCCAGCATTTT
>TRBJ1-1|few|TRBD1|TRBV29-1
CSAGQPGGTEAFF
TGCAGCGCCGGACAACCAGGGGGCACTGAAGCTTTCTTT
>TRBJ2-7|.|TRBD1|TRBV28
CASSLFATATGEYF
TGTGCCAGCAGTTTATTTGCTACAGCCACAGGGGAGTACTTC
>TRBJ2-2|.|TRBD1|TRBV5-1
CASSLSTGGNTGELFF
TGCGCCAGCAGCCTTTCGACAGGGGGCAACACCGGGGAGCTGTTTTTT
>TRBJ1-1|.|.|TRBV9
CASSVQGMNTEAFF
TGTGCCAGCAGCGTCCAGGGAATGAACACTGAAGCTTTCTTT
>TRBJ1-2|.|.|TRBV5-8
CASSSGTPYGYTF
TGTGCCAGCAGTTCCGGGACACCCTATGGCTACACCTTC
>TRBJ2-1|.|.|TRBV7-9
CASSLEVGSNEQFF
TGTGCCAGCAGCTTAGAGGTAGGGAGCAATGAGCAGTTCTTC